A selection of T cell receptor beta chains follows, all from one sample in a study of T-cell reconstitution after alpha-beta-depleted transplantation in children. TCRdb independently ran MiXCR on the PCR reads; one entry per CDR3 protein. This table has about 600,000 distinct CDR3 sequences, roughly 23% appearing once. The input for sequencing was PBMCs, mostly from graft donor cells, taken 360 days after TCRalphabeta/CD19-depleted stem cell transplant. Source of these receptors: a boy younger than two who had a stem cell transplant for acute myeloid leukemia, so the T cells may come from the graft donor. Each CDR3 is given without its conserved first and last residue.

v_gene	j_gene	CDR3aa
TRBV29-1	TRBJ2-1	SVEGGFSKTGTDYNEQF
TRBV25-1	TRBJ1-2	ASSATGGYGYT
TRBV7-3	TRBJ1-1	ASSLSGTETTEAF
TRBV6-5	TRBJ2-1	ASSYQSGGAHNEQF
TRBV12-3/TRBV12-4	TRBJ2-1	ASRDRDRGNHEQF
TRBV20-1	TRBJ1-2	SASPTGFYGYT
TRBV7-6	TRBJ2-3	ASSPVPLNTDTQY
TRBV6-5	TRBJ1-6	ASSYSSNRASPLH
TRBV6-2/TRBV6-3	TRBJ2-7	ASSYRFSYEQY
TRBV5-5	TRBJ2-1	ASSMAGSSYNEQF
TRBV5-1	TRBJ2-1	ASSLGQSRYNEQF
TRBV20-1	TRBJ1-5	SANPGGGKNQPQH
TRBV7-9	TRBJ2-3	ASSLAHRYTDTQY
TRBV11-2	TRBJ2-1	ASGGRRGNEQF
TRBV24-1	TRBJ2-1	ATSDRLRNEQF
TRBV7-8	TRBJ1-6	ASSIEVASNSPLH
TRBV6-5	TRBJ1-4	ASTGGEKLF
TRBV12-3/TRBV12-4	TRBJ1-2	ASSLAGGERTNYGYT
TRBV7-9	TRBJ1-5	ASSSSGTDNQPQH
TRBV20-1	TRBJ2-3	SAAPYRKHTDTQY
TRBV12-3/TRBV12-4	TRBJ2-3	ASTSTWGGLSSTDTQY
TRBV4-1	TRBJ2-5	ASGTAGTQY
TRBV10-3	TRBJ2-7	AISERGQSEY
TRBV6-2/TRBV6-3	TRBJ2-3	ASNPTRQPISTDTQY
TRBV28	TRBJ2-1	ASSRRLDPGDPYNEQF
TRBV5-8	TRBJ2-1	ASNDRRENYNEQF
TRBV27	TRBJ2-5	ASSMTGRSEETQY
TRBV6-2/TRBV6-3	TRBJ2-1	ASGWGEQF
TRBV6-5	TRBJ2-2	ASSSGQHTGELF
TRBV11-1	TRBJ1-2	ASSSSTRTDGDENYGYT
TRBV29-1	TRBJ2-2	SVGDRAGNTGELF
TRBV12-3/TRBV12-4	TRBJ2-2	ASSLAEGGELF
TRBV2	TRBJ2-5	ASSEDAAQQETQY
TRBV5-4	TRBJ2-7	ASSSASGGTYEQY
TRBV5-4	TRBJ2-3	ASSWGAGGSDTQY
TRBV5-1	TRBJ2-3	ASSLAAGGAGTDTQY
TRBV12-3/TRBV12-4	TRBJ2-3	ASSSPGATDTQY
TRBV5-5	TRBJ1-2	ASSPFLLYGYT
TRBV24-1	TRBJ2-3	ATSVQGRGTQY
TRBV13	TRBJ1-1	ASSPSWGLGDTEAF
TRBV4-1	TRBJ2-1	ASSLGSLGNNEQF
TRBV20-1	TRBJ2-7	SARLGRTGYREQY
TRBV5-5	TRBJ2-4	ASSPARTGGSYIQY
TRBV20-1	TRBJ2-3	SATPGQGYTDTQY
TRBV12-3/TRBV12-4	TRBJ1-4	ASSRDLLATNEKLF
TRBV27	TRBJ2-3	ASSFYGRTSGADTQY
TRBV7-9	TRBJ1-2	ASSLKGGKGYN
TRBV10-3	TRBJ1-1	AISGTHWSDTEAF
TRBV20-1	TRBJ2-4	SARHSVQRENIQY
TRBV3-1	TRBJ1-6	ASSHSTGVNSPLH
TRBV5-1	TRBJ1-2	ASSLGQAANYGYT
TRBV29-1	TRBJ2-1	SVATGTGGHNEQF
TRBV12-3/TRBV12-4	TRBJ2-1	ASSPPGTTAYNEQF
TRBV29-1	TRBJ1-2	SVGDGPYGYT
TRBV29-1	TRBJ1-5	SVASAAGDQPQH